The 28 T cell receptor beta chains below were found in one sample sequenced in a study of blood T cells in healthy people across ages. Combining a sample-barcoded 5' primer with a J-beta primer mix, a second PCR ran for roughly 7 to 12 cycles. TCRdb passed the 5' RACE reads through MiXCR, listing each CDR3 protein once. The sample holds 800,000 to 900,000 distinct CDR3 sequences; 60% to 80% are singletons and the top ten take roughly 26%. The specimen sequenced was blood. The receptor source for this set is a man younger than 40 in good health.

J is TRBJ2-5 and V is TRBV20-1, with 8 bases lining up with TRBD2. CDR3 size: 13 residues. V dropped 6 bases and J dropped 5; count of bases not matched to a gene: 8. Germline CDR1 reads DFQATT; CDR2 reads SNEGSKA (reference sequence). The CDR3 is CSAHGGAQETQYF. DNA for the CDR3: TGCAGTGCGCACGGGGGGGCTCAGGAGACCCAGTACTTC.

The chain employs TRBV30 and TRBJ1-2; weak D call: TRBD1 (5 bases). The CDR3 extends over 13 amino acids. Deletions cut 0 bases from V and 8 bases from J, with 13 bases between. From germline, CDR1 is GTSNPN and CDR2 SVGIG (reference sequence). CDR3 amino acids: CAWSVTVLAGYTF. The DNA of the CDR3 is TGTGCCTGGAGTGTGACAGTGTTAGCCGGCTACACCTTC.

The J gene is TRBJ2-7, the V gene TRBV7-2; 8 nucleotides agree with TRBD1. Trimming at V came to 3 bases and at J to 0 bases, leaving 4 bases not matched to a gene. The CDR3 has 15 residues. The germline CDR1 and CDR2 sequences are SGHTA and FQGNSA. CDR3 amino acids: CASSFNTGGSYEQYF. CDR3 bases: TGTGCCAGCAGCTTTAATACAGGGGGCTCCTACGAGCAGTACTTC. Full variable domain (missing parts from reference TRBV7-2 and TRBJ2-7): GAGVSQSPSNKVTEKGKDVELRCDPISGHTALYWYRQSLGQGLEFLIYFQGNSAPDKSGLPSDRFSAERTGGSVSTLTIQRTQQEDSAVYLCASSFNTGGSYEQYFGPGTRLTVT.

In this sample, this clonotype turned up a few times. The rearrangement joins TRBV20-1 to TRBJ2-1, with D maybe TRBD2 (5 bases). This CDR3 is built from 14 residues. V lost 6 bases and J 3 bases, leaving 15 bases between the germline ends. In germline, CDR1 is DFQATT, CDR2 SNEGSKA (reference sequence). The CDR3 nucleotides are TGCAGTGCAAGCCCTCTTACTAGCTACAATGAGCAGTTCTTC. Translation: CSASPLTSYNEQFF.

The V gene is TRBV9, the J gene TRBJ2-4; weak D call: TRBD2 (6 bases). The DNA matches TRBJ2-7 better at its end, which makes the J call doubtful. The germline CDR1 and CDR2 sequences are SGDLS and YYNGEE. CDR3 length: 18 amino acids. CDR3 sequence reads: CASSESGRGPGAHYEQYF. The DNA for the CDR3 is TGTGCCAGCAGCGAGTCGGGGCGGGGCCCCGGGGCCCACTACGAGCAGTACTTC.

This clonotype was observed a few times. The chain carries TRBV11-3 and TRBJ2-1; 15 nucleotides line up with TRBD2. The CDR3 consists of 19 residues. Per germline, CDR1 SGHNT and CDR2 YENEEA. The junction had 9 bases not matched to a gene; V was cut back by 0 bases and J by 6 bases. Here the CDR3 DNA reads TGTGCCAGCAGCTTAGATCGCTGGACTAGCGGGGGGGCCGTCAATGAGCAGTTCTTC. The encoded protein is CASSLDRWTSGGAVNEQFF. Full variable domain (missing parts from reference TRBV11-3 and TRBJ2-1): EAGVVQSPRYKIIEKKQPVAFWCNPISGHNTLYWYLQNLGQGPELLIRYENEEAVDDSQLPKDRFSAERLKGVDSTLKIQPAELGDSAVYLCASSLDRWTSGGAVNEQFFGPGTRLTVL.

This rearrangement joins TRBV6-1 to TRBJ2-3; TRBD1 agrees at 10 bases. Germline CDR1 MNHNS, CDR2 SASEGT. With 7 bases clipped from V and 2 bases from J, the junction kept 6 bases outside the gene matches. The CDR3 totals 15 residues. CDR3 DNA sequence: TGTGCCAGCATCGGACAGGGGGATACCACAGATACGCAGTATTTT. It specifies CASIGQGDTTDTQYF.

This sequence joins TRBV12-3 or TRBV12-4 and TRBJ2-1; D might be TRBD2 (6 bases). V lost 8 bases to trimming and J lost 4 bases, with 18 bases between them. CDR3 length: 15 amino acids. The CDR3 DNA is TGTGCCAGCGGCCACCGGGACTCGCGGTACAATGAGCAGTTCTTC. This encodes CASGHRDSRYNEQFF.

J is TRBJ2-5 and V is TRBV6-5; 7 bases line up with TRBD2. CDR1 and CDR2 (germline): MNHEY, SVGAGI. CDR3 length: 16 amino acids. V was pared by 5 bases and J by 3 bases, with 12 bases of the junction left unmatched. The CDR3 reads CASSRQPGLQEETQYF. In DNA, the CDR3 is TGTGCCAGCAGTAGACAGCCGGGACTACAGGAAGAGACCCAGTACTTC.

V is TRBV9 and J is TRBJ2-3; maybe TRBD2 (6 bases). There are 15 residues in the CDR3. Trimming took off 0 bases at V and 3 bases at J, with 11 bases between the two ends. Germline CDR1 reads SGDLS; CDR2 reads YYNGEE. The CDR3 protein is CASSVGNGGTDTQYF. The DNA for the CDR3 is TGTGCCAGCAGCGTAGGAAACGGGGGAACAGATACGCAGTATTTT.

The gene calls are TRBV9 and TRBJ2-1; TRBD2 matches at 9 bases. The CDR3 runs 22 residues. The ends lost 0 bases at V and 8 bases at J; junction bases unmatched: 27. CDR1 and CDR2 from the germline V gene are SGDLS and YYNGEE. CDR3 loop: CASSVARISGGTTAPPSDEQFF. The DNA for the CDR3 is TGTGCCAGCAGCGTAGCTAGGATAAGCGGGGGGACGACCGCCCCCCCATCCGATGAGCAGTTCTTC. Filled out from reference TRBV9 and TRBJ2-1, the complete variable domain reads DSGVTQTPKHLITATGQRVTLRCSPRSGDLSVYWYQQSLDQGLQFLIQYYNGEERAKGNILERFSAQQFPDLHSELNLSSLELGDSALYFCASSVARISGGTTAPPSDEQFFGPGTRLTVL.

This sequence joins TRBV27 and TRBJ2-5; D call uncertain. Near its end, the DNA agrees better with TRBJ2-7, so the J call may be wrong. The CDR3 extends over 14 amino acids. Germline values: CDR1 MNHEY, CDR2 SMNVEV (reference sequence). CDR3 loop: CASSLSLGPYEQYF. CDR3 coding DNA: TGTGCCAGCAGTTTGTCGCTCGGACCCTACGAGCAGTACTTC.

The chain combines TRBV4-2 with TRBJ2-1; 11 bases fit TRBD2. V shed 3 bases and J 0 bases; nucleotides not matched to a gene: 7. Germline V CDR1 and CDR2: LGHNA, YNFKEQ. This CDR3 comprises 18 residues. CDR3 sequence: CASSHRLAGYSSYNEQFF. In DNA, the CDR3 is TGTGCCAGCAGCCACAGACTAGCGGGATATAGCTCCTACAATGAGCAGTTCTTC.

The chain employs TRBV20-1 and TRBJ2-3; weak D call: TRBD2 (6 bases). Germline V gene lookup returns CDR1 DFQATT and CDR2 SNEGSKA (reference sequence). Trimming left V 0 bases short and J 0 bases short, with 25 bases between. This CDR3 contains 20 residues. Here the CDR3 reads CSARDRFNFVGLTSTDTQYF. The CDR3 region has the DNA TGCAGTGCTAGAGATCGCTTTAATTTCGTAGGACTAACTAGCACAGATACGCAGTATTTT.

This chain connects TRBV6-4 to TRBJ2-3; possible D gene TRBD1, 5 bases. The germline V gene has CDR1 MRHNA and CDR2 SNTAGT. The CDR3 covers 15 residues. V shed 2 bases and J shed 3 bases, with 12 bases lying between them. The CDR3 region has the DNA TGTGCCAGCAGTGACGTTTTAGCAGGGACAGATACGCAGTATTTT. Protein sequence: CASSDVLAGTDTQYF.

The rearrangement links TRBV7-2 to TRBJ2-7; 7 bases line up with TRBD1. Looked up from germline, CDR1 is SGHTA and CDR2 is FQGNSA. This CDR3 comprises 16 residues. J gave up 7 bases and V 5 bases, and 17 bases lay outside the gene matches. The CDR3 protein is CASSVQGVRAYNEQYF. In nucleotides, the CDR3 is TGTGCCAGCAGCGTGCAGGGGGTTCGGGCTTACAATGAGCAGTACTTC.

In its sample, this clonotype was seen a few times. The CDR3 here is CASSNTAGPLIATNEKLFF. The CDR3 nucleotides read TGTGCCAGCAGCAACACTGCAGGGCCCTTAATTGCAACTAATGAAAAACTGTTTTTT. The rearrangement uses TRBV28 and TRBJ1-4; D possibly corresponds to TRBD1 (5 bases). CDR3 length: 19 residues. Trimming shortened V by 6 bases and J by 0 bases, and 23 bases separated the two germline ends. The V gene's germline CDR1 is MDHEN and CDR2 SYDVKM. Full variable domain (outside the CDR3, taken from reference TRBV28 and TRBJ1-4): DVKVTQSSRYLVKRTGEKVFLECVQDMDHENMFWYRQDPGLGLRLIYFSYDVKMKEKGDIPEGYSVSREKKERFSLILESASTNQTSMYLCASSNTAGPLIATNEKLFFGSGTQLSVL.

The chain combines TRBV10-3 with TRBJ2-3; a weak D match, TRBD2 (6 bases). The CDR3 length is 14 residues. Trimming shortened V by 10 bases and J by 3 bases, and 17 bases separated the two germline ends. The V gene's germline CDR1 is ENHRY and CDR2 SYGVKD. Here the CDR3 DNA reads TGTGCCACCATGGGACTCAAATGGACAGATACGCAGTATTTT. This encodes CATMGLKWTDTQYF.

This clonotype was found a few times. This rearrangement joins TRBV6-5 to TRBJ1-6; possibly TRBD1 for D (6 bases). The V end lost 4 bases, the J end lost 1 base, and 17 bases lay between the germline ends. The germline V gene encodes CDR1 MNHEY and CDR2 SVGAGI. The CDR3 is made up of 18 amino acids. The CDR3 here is CASSLYAGGASYNSPLHF. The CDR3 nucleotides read TGTGCCAGCAGTTTATATGCGGGGGGCGCTTCCTATAATTCACCCCTCCACTTT.

CDR3 DNA sequence: TGTGCCAGCAGGTACAGGGTGGGTAGAGATACGCAGTATTTT. This translates into CASRYRVGRDTQYF. The gene calls are TRBV6-6 and TRBJ2-3; D might be TRBD1 (6 bases). Germline V gene data show CDR1 as MNHNY and CDR2 as SVGAGI (reference sequence). There are 14 residues in the CDR3. Trimming left V 6 bases short and J 5 bases short, with 15 bases between.

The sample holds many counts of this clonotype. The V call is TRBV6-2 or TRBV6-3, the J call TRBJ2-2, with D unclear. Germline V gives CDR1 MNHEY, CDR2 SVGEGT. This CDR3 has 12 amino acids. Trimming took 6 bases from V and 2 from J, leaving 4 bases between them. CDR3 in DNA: TGTGCCAGCAGCTATAACACCGGGGAGCTGTTTTTT. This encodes CASSYNTGELFF.

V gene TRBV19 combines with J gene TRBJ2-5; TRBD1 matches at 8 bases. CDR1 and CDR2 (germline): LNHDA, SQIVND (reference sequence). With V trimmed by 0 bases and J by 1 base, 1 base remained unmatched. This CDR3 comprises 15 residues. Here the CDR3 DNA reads TGTGCCAGTAGTATAGATGGACAGGGCCAAGAGACCCAGTACTTC. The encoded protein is CASSIDGQGQETQYF.

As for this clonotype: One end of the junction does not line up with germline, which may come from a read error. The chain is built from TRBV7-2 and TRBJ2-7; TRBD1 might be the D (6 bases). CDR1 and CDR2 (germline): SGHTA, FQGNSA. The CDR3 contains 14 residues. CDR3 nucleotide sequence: TGTGCCAGCAGCGTAGCCCCAGGGGACTACGAGCAGTACTTC. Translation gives CASSVAPGDYEQYF.

The CDR3 DNA follows: TGTGCCAGCAGCCAAGAAATGGTGTCTAACTATGGCTACACCTTC. Protein product: CASSQEMVSNYGYTF. The chain recombines TRBV4-2 with TRBJ1-2; D ambiguous. Per germline, CDR1 LGHNA and CDR2 YNFKEQ. V lost 0 bases, J lost 0 bases, and 8 bases lay in between. The CDR3 covers 15 residues.

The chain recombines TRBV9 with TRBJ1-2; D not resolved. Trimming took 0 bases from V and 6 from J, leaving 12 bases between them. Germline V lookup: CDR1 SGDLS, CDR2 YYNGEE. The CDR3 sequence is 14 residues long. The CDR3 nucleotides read TGTGCCAGCAGCGTAGGAGGGTCGATTGATGGCTACACCTTC. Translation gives CASSVGGSIDGYTF.

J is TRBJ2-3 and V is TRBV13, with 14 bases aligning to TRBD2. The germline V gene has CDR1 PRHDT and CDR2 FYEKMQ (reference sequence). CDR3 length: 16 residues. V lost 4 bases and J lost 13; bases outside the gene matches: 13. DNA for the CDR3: TGTGCCAGCAGCTCAAGACTAGCGGGGGGGCCTTCATTTAAGTATTTT. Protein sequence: CASSSRLAGGPSFKYF.

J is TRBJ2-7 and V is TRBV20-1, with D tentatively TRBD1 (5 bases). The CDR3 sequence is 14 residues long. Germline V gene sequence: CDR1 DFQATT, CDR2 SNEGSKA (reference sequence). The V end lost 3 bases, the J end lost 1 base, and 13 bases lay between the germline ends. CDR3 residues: CSARRLGQSYEQYF. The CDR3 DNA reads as TGCAGTGCTAGGAGGCTGGGGCAATCCTACGAGCAGTACTTC.

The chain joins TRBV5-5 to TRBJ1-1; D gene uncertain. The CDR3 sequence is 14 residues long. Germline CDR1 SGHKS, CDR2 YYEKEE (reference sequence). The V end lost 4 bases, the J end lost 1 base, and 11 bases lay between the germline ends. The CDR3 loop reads CASSPGNRNTEAFF. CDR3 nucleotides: TGTGCCAGCAGCCCAGGTAACAGGAACACTGAAGCTTTCTTT.